Presented here are 13 T cell receptor beta chains from one specimen sequenced in a study of T-cell reconstitution after alpha-beta-depleted transplantation in children. For TCRbeta, the library was prepared with unique molecular identifiers. TCRdb passed the PCR reads through MiXCR, listing each CDR3 protein once. The sample lists roughly 180,000 distinct CDR3 sequences; less than 15% were seen once. This specimen was PBMCs from the stem cell graft donor, taken from the stem cell graft. These receptor sequences come from a human donor who donated a stem cell graft to a child with acute lymphoblastic leukemia.

The chain couples TRBV5-1 to TRBJ1-1; tentative D call: TRBD1 (5 bases). Germline V gene sequence: CDR1 SGHRS, CDR2 YFSETQ. The CDR3 extends over 14 amino acids. The V and J ends lost 4 bases and 6 bases respectively, with 16 bases between them. The CDR3 region is CASSPGWGVPEAFF. The CDR3 DNA follows: TGCGCCAGCAGCCCCGGGTGGGGGGTCCCTGAAGCTTTCTTT.

Concerning this clonotype itself: This may come from a read error, since a much larger clone is one base off. The chain links TRBV5-1 to TRBJ1-1; D may be TRBD1 (6 bases). V was clipped by 3 bases and J by 4 bases, with 22 bases between them. The CDR3 is made up of 17 amino acids. The germline V gene encodes CDR1 SGHRS and CDR2 YFSETQ. The CDR3 is CASSWGGRGSVTTEAFF. The DNA of the CDR3 is TGCGCCAGCAGCTGGGGGGGCAGGGGTAGTGTGACCACTGAAGCTTTCTTT.

This clonotype occurred many times. The chain uses TRBV5-1 and TRBJ1-4; D is ambiguous. Trimming stripped 0 bases from V and 3 bases from J, with 3 bases between. CDR1 and CDR2 from the germline V gene are SGHRS and YFSETQ. The CDR3 loop spans 13 amino acids. Here the CDR3 DNA reads TGCGCCAGCAGCTTGGTATCTAATGAAAAACTGTTTTTT. Its translation: CASSLVSNEKLFF.

The chain links TRBV7-2 to TRBJ2-5; D uncertain. Germline CDR1 is SGHTA and CDR2 is FQGNSA. V was shortened by 2 bases and J by 5 bases, with 15 bases between the two germline ends. This CDR3 is 15 amino acids long. As DNA, the CDR3 is TGTGCCAGCAGCTTATCGAGCGTGGTGGAGGAGACCCAGTACTTC. It codes for CASSLSSVVEETQYF.

This clonotype was seen at least ten times. This chain uses TRBV9 with TRBJ2-1; weak D call: TRBD1 (5 bases). Trimming removed 0 bases at V and 9 bases at J, with 7 bases between. CDR1 is SGDLS and CDR2 is YYNGEE in the germline V gene. This CDR3 has 12 amino acids. This CDR3 reads CASSVVGAEQFF. CDR3 DNA: TGTGCCAGCAGCGTAGTAGGGGCTGAGCAGTTCTTC. Combining the CDR3 with reference TRBV9 and TRBJ2-1 gives the whole variable domain DSGVTQTPKHLITATGQRVTLRCSPRSGDLSVYWYQQSLDQGLQFLIQYYNGEERAKGNILERFSAQQFPDLHSELNLSSLELGDSALYFCASSVVGAEQFFGPGTRLTVL.

This clonotype was seen a single time. An end of the junction differs from the germline gene, which may be a read error. V usage is TRBV7-2 and J usage is TRBJ2-7; no definite D call. The CDR3 has 14 residues. Germline V gives CDR1 SGHTA, CDR2 FQGNSA. CDR3 residues: CASSLEVFSHEQYF. CDR3 nucleotide sequence: TGTGCCAGCAGCTTAGAGGTTTTCTCCCACGAGCAGTACTTC.

This clonotype was seen repeatedly, ten times or more. V and J are TRBV7-6 and TRBJ2-6, with 10 positions matching TRBD2. Germline V gene lookup returns CDR1 SGHVS and CDR2 FNYEAQ. V was clipped by 2 bases and J by 5 bases; unmatched bases: 9. The CDR3 spans 18 residues. This CDR3 is CASSLRASGGPRANVLTF. For the CDR3, the DNA is TGTGCCAGCAGCTTAAGGGCTAGCGGGGGCCCTCGGGCCAACGTCCTGACTTTC.

This clonotype showed up many times. V and J are TRBV5-1 and TRBJ2-7; D possibly matches TRBD1 or TRBD2 (6 bases each). The germline V gene encodes CDR1 SGHRS and CDR2 YFSETQ. Deletions cut 0 bases from V and 0 bases from J, with 13 bases between. This CDR3 has 16 residues. The CDR3 nucleotides read TGCGCCAGCAGCTTGGATGGGGGGCGAAGCTCCTACGAGCAGTACTTC. Translating gives CASSLDGGRSSYEQYF.

This clonotype has just a few counts. The chain combines TRBV20-1 with TRBJ2-1, with 7 bases matching TRBD2. Per the germline V gene, CDR1 is DFQATT and CDR2 is SNEGSKA (reference sequence). The length of the CDR3 is 16 residues. J gave up 0 bases and V 0 bases, and 5 bases lay outside the gene matches. In nucleotides, the CDR3 is TGCAGTGCTAGAGATCCTAGCGGCGACTCCTACAATGAGCAGTTCTTC. Its translation is CSARDPSGDSYNEQFF.

This clonotype was picked up many times. The chain has TRBV29-1 and TRBJ1-1; 7 nucleotides match TRBD1. The CDR3 is made up of 14 amino acids. Germline trimming cut 4 bases from V and 0 bases from J; bases unmatched to any gene: 5. Per the germline V gene, CDR1 is SQVTM and CDR2 is ANQGSEA. The CDR3: CSVGRQGLNTEAFF. The CDR3 DNA is TGCAGCGTTGGGAGACAGGGCCTGAACACTGAAGCTTTCTTT.

The rearrangement uses TRBV5-6 and TRBJ2-2; 9 nucleotides match TRBD1. The CDR3 consists of 15 residues. The V segment lost 2 bases and the J segment 5 bases; nucleotides outside the gene matches: 4. Germline CDR1 is SGHDT and CDR2 is YYEEEE. Here the CDR3 DNA reads TGTGCCAGCAGCTTCGGGACAGGGAGAACCGGGGAGCTGTTTTTT. Protein product: CASSFGTGRTGELFF.

In its sample, this clonotype was seen many times. This sequence joins TRBV3-1 and TRBJ2-1; weak D call: TRBD1 (6 bases). Germline CDR1 and CDR2: LGHDT and YNNKEL (reference sequence). This CDR3 has 12 amino acids. The V end was cut by 3 bases, the J end by 7 bases, with 7 bases between. CDR3 DNA: TGTGCCAGCAGCCATAGGGGGAATGAGCAGTTCTTC. This gives the protein CASSHRGNEQFF.

On this clonotype: The junction differs from germline at one of its ends, possibly a read error. The rearrangement uses TRBV5-1 and TRBJ1-2; D is uncertain. The CDR3 consists of 14 residues. Germline V gene sequence: CDR1 SGHRS, CDR2 YFSETQ. CDR3 loop: CASSLSAGAYGDTF. DNA for the CDR3: TGCGCCAGCAGCTTATCTGCAGGAGCCTATGGCGACACCTTC.